This passage covers 19 T cell receptor beta chains from one sample sequenced in a study of T cells in Graves' hyperthyroidism and ophthalmopathy. TCR beta CDR3 regions were amplified from RNA transcripts. TCR CDR3 underwent first-round RT-PCR with the HTBI primer set. One entry per CDR3 protein results from TCRdb running MiXCR on the multiplex PCR reads. The sample carries more than 500,000 distinct CDR3 sequences, about 15% recorded once. Input material: blood. These TCRs come from a woman aged 35 to 49 with Graves' ophthalmopathy.

The chain uses TRBV6-2 or TRBV6-3 and TRBJ2-7; no clear D. V lost 2 bases, J lost 6 bases, and 17 bases lay in between. The V gene's germline CDR1 is MNHEY and CDR2 SVGEGT. The CDR3 has 15 residues. The CDR3 DNA reads TGTGCCAGCAGTTACAATTTCGGACGATGGGGCGAGCAGTACTTC. Its translation is CASSYNFGRWGEQYF.

The sample holds many counts of this clonotype. This chain joins TRBV29-1 and TRBJ1-1; D gene unclear. Germline CDR1 and CDR2: SQVTM and ANQGSEA. V was pared by 4 bases and J by 6 bases, with 12 bases between. The CDR3 totals 12 residues. CDR3 sequence (DNA): TGCAGCGTTGTAACGCCTTCCTCTGAAGCTTTCTTT. Translated, it gives CSVVTPSSEAFF.

This clonotype was counted ten times or more. The chain uses TRBV12-3 or TRBV12-4 and TRBJ2-4, with 7 bases aligning to TRBD1. The CDR3 length is 14 residues. V was pared by 8 bases and J by 6 bases, with 10 bases of the junction left unmatched. CDR3 sequence reads: CASSLGSGGNIQYF. DNA of the CDR3: TGTGCCAGCTCTCTGGGTTCAGGGGGAAACATTCAGTACTTC.

This clonotype was seen only a few times. The chain's CDR3 is CASSPSGLAGSRDTGELFF. CDR3 coding DNA: TGTGCCAGTAGCCCCTCCGGACTAGCGGGAAGCCGCGACACCGGGGAGCTGTTTTTT. V gene TRBV19 combines with J gene TRBJ2-2; 12 nucleotides agree with TRBD2. J gave up 3 bases and V 6 bases, and 14 bases lay outside the gene matches. The CDR3 spans 19 residues. CDR1 and CDR2 (germline): LNHDA, SQIVND (reference sequence).

The chain carries TRBV11-1 and TRBJ1-4, with 10 nucleotides matching TRBD1. This CDR3 has 16 residues. CDR1 SGHAT and CDR2 FQDESV come from the germline V gene (reference sequence). V was clipped by 5 bases and J by 8 bases; unmatched bases: 11. The CDR3 nucleotides are TGTGCCAGCAGCGCAACGACAGGGGGCGCCCGGGAAAAACTGTTTTTT. This sequence encodes CASSATTGGAREKLFF. Complete variable domain (other parts from reference TRBV11-1 and TRBJ1-4): EAEVAQSPRYKITEKSQAVAFWCDPISGHATLYWYRQILGQGPELLVQFQDESVVDDSQLPKDRFSAERLKGVDSTLKIQPAELGDSAMYLCASSATTGGAREKLFFGSGTQLSVL.

The table lists this clonotype with a few counts. This chain links TRBV18 with TRBJ2-7, with D maybe TRBD2 (6 bases). CDR3 size: 15 residues. The germline CDR1 and CDR2 sequences are KGHSH and LQKENI. V was trimmed by 6 bases and J by 0 bases, leaving 15 bases between them. CDR3 nucleotides: TGTGCCAGCTCCCCAATGGAGGGGAGCTCCTACGAGCAGTACTTC. The encoded protein is CASSPMEGSSYEQYF.

This clonotype was seen many times. The rearrangement uses TRBV20-1 and TRBJ1-1; possible D gene TRBD1, 6 bases. This CDR3 has 14 amino acids. The germline CDR1 and CDR2 sequences are DFQATT and SNEGSKA (reference sequence). V was shortened by 3 bases and J by 3 bases, with 14 bases between the two germline ends. The CDR3 coding sequence is TGCAGTGCTAGTTCTACAGGGTTGGACACTGAAGCTTTCTTT. It translates to CSASSTGLDTEAFF.

The rearrangement joins TRBV6-2 or TRBV6-3 to TRBJ1-2; D unresolved. Between the trimmed V and J ends, which lost 11 bases and 0 bases, there was a span of 16 bases. The germline gives CDR1 MNHEY, CDR2 SVGEGT. There are 14 residues in the CDR3. The CDR3 spells CASTPPTPNYGYTF. CDR3 nucleotides: TGTGCCTCCACCCCCCCCACTCCTAACTATGGCTACACCTTC.

Ten or more counts support this clonotype. This rearrangement joins TRBV2 to TRBJ2-2; D is unresolved. Germline V gives CDR1 SNHLY, CDR2 FYNNEI. The CDR3 runs 14 residues. Trimming pared 2 bases from V and 3 bases from J, leaving 7 bases between. The CDR3 sequence is CASSERLDTGELFF. CDR3 nucleotide sequence: TGTGCCAGCAGTGAAAGGCTCGACACCGGGGAGCTGTTTTTT.

This clonotype was seen many times. DNA for the CDR3: TGCAGTGCTAGAGATTACTCCAGCGGGGACACCGGGGAGCTGTTTTTT. This sequence encodes CSARDYSSGDTGELFF. The rearrangement joins TRBV20-1 to TRBJ2-2; TRBD2 aligns across 7 bases. This CDR3 is built from 16 residues. V dropped 0 bases and J dropped 3; count of bases not matched to a gene: 7. The germline CDR1 and CDR2 sequences are DFQATT and SNEGSKA (reference sequence).

This clonotype was recorded many times. Since the CDR3 does not end with the conserved phenylalanine or tryptophan, this likely comes from a read error. The chain links TRBV11-2 to TRBJ1-1, with 9 bases lining up with TRBD1. The CDR3 covers 16 residues. The V segment lost 4 bases and the J segment 2 bases; nucleotides outside the gene matches: 8. Looked up from germline, CDR1 is SGHAT and CDR2 is FQNNGV. As DNA, the CDR3 is TGTGCCAGCAGCTCCGGGGGGGACAGGGCAAACACTGAAGCTTTCCTT. Protein sequence: CASSSGGDRANTEAFL.

This clonotype was detected many times. Compared with germline, one end of the junction differs, possibly owing to a read error. The V call is TRBV28, the J call TRBJ1-5; no firm D call. Germline CDR1 reads MDHEN; CDR2 reads SYDVKM. This CDR3 spans 13 amino acids. Here the CDR3 reads CASSLWSNQPQHF. The CDR3 DNA follows: TGCGCCAGCAGCTTGTGGAGCAATCAGCCCCAGCATTTT.

This clonotype was recorded many times. The rearrangement uses TRBV10-2 and TRBJ2-7; possible D gene TRBD1, 6 bases. CDR3 length: 12 amino acids. Germline V lookup: CDR1 WSHSY, CDR2 SAAADI. V was trimmed by 8 bases and J by 5 bases, leaving 13 bases between them. For the CDR3, the DNA is TGCGCCAGCGCAGCACAGGGTGACGAGCAGTACTTC. This codes for CASAAQGDEQYF.

This chain connects TRBV19 to TRBJ1-1; D gene uncertain. The CDR3 is 13 residues long. Germline values: CDR1 LNHDA, CDR2 SQIVND (reference sequence). Trimming took off 3 bases at V and 3 bases at J, with 8 bases between the two ends. CDR3 in amino acids: CASSINQDTEAFF. As DNA, the CDR3 is TGTGCCAGTAGTATTAACCAGGACACTGAAGCTTTCTTT. The whole variable domain, filled in from reference TRBV19 and TRBJ1-1, reads DGGITQSPKYLFRKEGQNVTLSCEQNLNHDAMYWYRQDPGQGLRLIYYSQIVNDFQKGDIAEGYSVSREKKESFPLTVTSAQKNPTAFYLCASSINQDTEAFFGQGTRLTVV.

This clonotype was observed many times. The chain joins TRBV19 to TRBJ1-1, with TRBD1 identical over 7 bases. The V and J ends lost 6 bases and 8 bases, in that order; junction bases with no gene match: 12. The V gene's germline CDR1 is LNHDA and CDR2 SQIVND (reference sequence). This CDR3 has 14 residues. The CDR3 nucleotides are TGTGCCAGTAGCCTCCCCCAGGGGGGACGAGAAGCTTTCTTT. It yields the protein CASSLPQGGREAFF.

This sequence joins TRBV7-2 and TRBJ2-7; the D gene is possibly TRBD2 (6 bases). Trimming shortened V by 2 bases and J by 0 bases, and 11 bases separated the two germline ends. The CDR3 contains 15 residues. Germline CDR1 is SGHTA and CDR2 is FQGNSA. The CDR3 coding sequence is TGTGCCAGCAGCTTACAGGCGGGAAACTCCTACGAGCAGTACTTC. The encoded protein is CASSLQAGNSYEQYF.

This clonotype showed up just once. The CDR3 sequence: CASRARYEAFF. The CDR3 nucleotides read TGTGCCAGCAGGGCAAGATATGAAGCTTTCTTT. V and J are TRBV12-3 or TRBV12-4 and TRBJ1-1; D uncertain. The length of the CDR3 is 11 residues. Trimming cost V 6 bases and J 7 bases, with 9 bases left between them.

This clonotype came up many times. The J gene is TRBJ1-1, the V gene TRBV11-2; D is uncertain. V lost 5 bases and J 1 base, leaving 11 bases between the germline ends. This CDR3 is built from 14 residues. The V gene's germline CDR1 is SGHAT and CDR2 FQNNGV. DNA for the CDR3: TGTGCCAGCAGCCTCTGGGAGGGGAACACTGAAGCTTTCTTT. Translation gives CASSLWEGNTEAFF.

This clonotype was recorded at least ten times. This chain connects TRBV2 to TRBJ2-5, with TRBD2 identical over 11 bases. Germline lookup yields CDR1 SNHLY and CDR2 FYNNEI. This CDR3 has 15 amino acids. V lost 4 bases, J lost 2 bases, and 3 bases stayed unmatched. The chain's CDR3 is CASSALAGGQETQYF. The CDR3, as DNA: TGTGCCAGCAGTGCGCTAGCGGGAGGACAAGAGACCCAGTACTTC.